Each of the 13 T cell receptor beta chains below was sequenced from the same sample in a study of breast tumors, draining lymph nodes, adjacent tissues. TCRdb passed the multiplex PCR reads through MiXCR, listing each CDR3 protein once. The data hold some 140,000 distinct CDR3 sequences, with 21% observed a single time. Samples came from axillary lymph nodes draining the breast cancer. Sequencing was carried out using axillary lymph node tissue. The receptors were sampled from a female donor with breast cancer. Some clones in this sample may be carry-over from other donors' samples.

This clonotype came up many times. The chain combines TRBV7-9 with TRBJ2-7; maybe TRBD1 (6 bases). This CDR3 spans 16 amino acids. V was pared by 1 base and J by 0 bases, with 13 bases between. Germline V gene data show CDR1 as SEHNR and CDR2 as FQNEAQ (reference sequence). In DNA form, the CDR3 reads TGTGCCAGCAGCTTAGGAGCGGCAGGGGACTCCTACGAGCAGTACTTC. It is translated as CASSLGAAGDSYEQYF.

Worth noting for this clonotype: A much larger clone differs from this one at a single base, so this may be a read error. The genes are TRBV2 and TRBJ1-5, with a possible D match to TRBD1 (5 bases). This CDR3 contains 13 residues. Trimming left V 8 bases short and J 7 bases short, with 15 bases between. Germline lookup yields CDR1 SNHLY and CDR2 FYNNEI. Here the CDR3 DNA reads TGTGCCAGCGGAGGCAGGGAAGGCCAGCCCCAGCATTTT. Protein product: CASGGREGQPQHF.

This clonotype appeared many times. The rearrangement uses TRBV5-1 and TRBJ2-5; 8 nucleotides align to TRBD2. In germline, CDR1 is SGHRS, CDR2 YFSETQ. The junction had 8 bases not matched to a gene; V was cut back by 0 bases and J by 4 bases. The CDR3 loop spans 16 amino acids. The CDR3 loop is CASSLESGRRGETQYF. DNA for the CDR3: TGCGCCAGCAGCTTGGAAAGCGGGAGACGCGGAGAGACCCAGTACTTC.

This clonotype turned up a few times. Since a much larger clone is just one base distant, this may be a read error. This sequence joins TRBV6-1 and TRBJ2-3; 8 bases agree with TRBD1. After removal of 1 base from V and 4 bases from J, the junction contained 7 bases not matched to a gene. The CDR3 length is 16 residues. The germline V gene has CDR1 MNHNS and CDR2 SASEGT. CDR3 nucleotides: TGTGCCAGCAGTGAAGAGACAGGGGTGAGCGCAGATACGCAGTATTTT. Translated, it gives CASSEETGVSADTQYF.

Details on this clonotype: Given a much more abundant clone one base away, this may be a read error. The rearrangement links TRBV6-5 to TRBJ2-3; TRBD2 might be the D (6 bases). V lost 5 bases, J lost 3 bases, and 12 bases lay in between. The germline V gene has CDR1 MNHEY and CDR2 SVGAGI. The CDR3 is made up of 14 amino acids. The CDR3 nucleotides read TGTGCCAGCAGTCTTAGACGGGGGACAGATACGCAGTATTTT. Its translation is CASSLRRGTDTQYF.

CDR3 nucleotide sequence: TGCAGCGCCCGGCGGGAGTGGCGCGCAGATACGCAGTATTTT. It codes for CSARREWRADTQYF. The chain has TRBV29-1 and TRBJ2-3; 7 bases agree with TRBD2. CDR1 and CDR2 from the germline V gene are SQVTM and ANQGSEA. The CDR3 runs 14 residues. Trimming cost V 7 bases and J 4 bases; bases outside gene matches: 11.

There are many counts of this clonotype. This sequence joins TRBV3-1 and TRBJ2-7, with TRBD1 as a possible D gene (6 bases). The CDR3 is 17 amino acids. Trimming stripped 0 bases from V and 0 bases from J, with 15 bases between. CDR1 and CDR2 from the germline V gene are LGHDT and YNNKEL (reference sequence). CDR3: CASSQDRGYSHSYEQYF. The CDR3 DNA reads as TGTGCCAGCAGCCAAGATAGGGGGTACAGCCACTCCTACGAGCAGTACTTC.

The table lists this clonotype with many counts. The chain has TRBV6-1 and TRBJ1-4; the D is unclear. This CDR3 has 12 amino acids. Trimming pared 5 bases from V and 7 bases from J, leaving 8 bases between. Looked up from germline, CDR1 is MNHNS and CDR2 is SASEGT. CDR3: CASSQRVEKLFF. DNA of the CDR3: TGTGCCAGCAGTCAGAGGGTTGAAAAACTGTTTTTT.

The table lists this clonotype with many counts. The chain combines TRBV5-1 with TRBJ2-5, with a possible D match to TRBD2 (5 bases). V shed 0 bases and J shed 2 bases, with 20 bases lying between them. This CDR3 has 18 residues. Germline CDR1 and CDR2: SGHRS and YFSETQ. CDR3 sequence reads: CASSLGPLPGWPQETQYF. The CDR3 DNA follows: TGCGCCAGCAGCTTGGGGCCCCTCCCGGGGTGGCCACAAGAGACCCAGTACTTC.

This clonotype was seen only once. Possible read error: a much larger clone is one base away. V gene TRBV7-9 combines with J gene TRBJ2-6, with 12 bases that match TRBD1. The CDR3 is made up of 17 amino acids. Germline V CDR1 and CDR2: SEHNR, FQNEAQ (reference sequence). The CDR3 DNA reads TGTGGCAGCAGCACGGGACAGGGGGCGTCTGGGGCCAACGTCCTGACTTTC. Translated, it gives CGSSTGQGASGANVLTF.

Concerning this clonotype: Just one base apart from a much larger clone, this may be a read error. Since no conserved phenylalanine or tryptophan closes the CDR3, a read error is the likely cause. This chain uses TRBV14 with TRBJ1-5; D remains ambiguous. V gave up 2 bases and J gave up 7 bases, with 9 bases separating them. This CDR3 comprises 13 residues. Germline V gene sequence: CDR1 SGHDN, CDR2 FVKESK. For the CDR3, the DNA is TGTGCCAGCAGCCAATCCTTACACCAGCCCCAGCATCTT. It is translated as CASSQSLHQPQHL.

In its sample, this clonotype was seen many times. The chain carries TRBV6-4 and TRBJ2-7; the D gene is possibly TRBD2 (5 bases). Germline V CDR1 and CDR2: MRHNA, SNTAGT. The CDR3 consists of 16 residues. With 2 bases removed from V and 0 bases from J, the gap between germline ends came to 14 bases. Here the CDR3 reads CASSDEGGCYSYEQYF. The CDR3 nucleotides are TGTGCCAGCAGTGACGAAGGCGGGTGTTACTCCTACGAGCAGTACTTC.

The chain carries TRBV27 and TRBJ2-1; perhaps D is TRBD1 or TRBD2 (5 bases each). This CDR3 has 12 residues. V was cut by 0 bases and J by 8 bases, with 5 bases left in between. From germline, CDR1 is MNHEY and CDR2 SMNVEV (reference sequence). CDR3 loop: CASSLSGDEQFF. The CDR3 DNA is TGTGCCAGCAGTTTATCGGGGGATGAGCAGTTCTTC.